This T cell receptor (beta chain) was recovered during a study of blood T cell repertoires in COVID-19. Study-level information: Samples representing acute and convalescent COVID-19 were sourced from the United States, Italy and Spain. T cells, B-cell-depleted T cells, or PBMCs provided the cDNA or gDNA that served as material.

Per the authors' pipeline: Reference gene primer amplification gave nucleated cell count estimates. Using immunoSEQ multiplex PCR, the repertoire was profiled, and TCRdb retains in-frame clones only, with some absent. Clonal size and the V and J genes are those of that table, whereas D and trimming came from the DNA. The table lists 270,000 or so clones, approximately 84% of them singletons. Losses at the gene ends were 3 bases for V and 1 base for J; bases not matched to a gene: 2. This CDR3 region has 15 residues. In germline, CDR1 is LGHDT, CDR2 YNNKEL (reference sequence). Source material: peripheral blood. This TCR was recovered from a human donor in a cohort sampled during active COVID-19. The rearrangement links TRBV3-1 (or the pseudogene TRBV3-2) to TRBJ1-3; 8 bases are a match to TRBD1. This CDR3 reads CASSQTGVSGNTIYF. DNA for the CDR3: TGTGCCAGCAGCCAGACAGGGGTGTCTGGAAACACCATATATTTT.